The 19 T cell receptor beta chains reported below all come from one sample, sequenced in a study of cytomegalovirus exposure and HLA in healthy donors listed by TCRdb under 2017. The method was the immunoSEQ multiplex PCR assay. TCRdb limited this immuneACCESS table to in-frame rearrangements with V and J called. A share of clones is missing; checked studies link under half to unresolved V genes, and the rest is unexplained. This sample lists over 200,000 clones; around 90% were detected once. The ten largest account for around 3.1% of the sample. The source material was PBMCs. Receptor source: a woman in her 30s in good health and CMV-seronegative.

This clone was seen once. V and J are TRBV20-1 and TRBJ2-5; 10 positions match TRBD2. The CDR3 is 11 residues long. Germline CDR1 is DFQATT and CDR2 is SNEGSKA (reference sequence). Written as DNA, the CDR3 is TGCAGCTTAGGGCTAGCGGGAGTCCAGTACTTC. This gives the protein CSLGLAGVQYF.

The V gene is TRBV25-1, the J gene TRBJ1-1; D gene unclear. From germline, CDR1 is MGHDK and CDR2 SYGVNS. The germline V and J ends were trimmed by 8 bases and 6 bases, with 13 bases remaining between them. CDR3 length: 12 amino acids. CDR3 region: CASGQIGAEAFF. The CDR3 coding sequence is TGTGCCAGCGGTCAGATCGGGGCTGAAGCTTTCTTT. Full variable domain (missing parts from reference TRBV25-1 and TRBJ1-1): EADIYQTPRYLVIGTGKKITLECSQTMGHDKMYWYQQDPGMELHLIHYSYGVNSTEKGDLSSESTVSRIRTEHFPLTLESARPSHTSQYLCASGQIGAEAFFGQGTRLTVV.

The rearrangement uses TRBV11-2 and TRBJ2-7; possible D gene TRBD2, 6 bases. The CDR3 extends over 13 amino acids. Trimming cost V 4 bases and J 6 bases, with 13 bases left between them. Germline V lookup: CDR1 SGHAT, CDR2 FQNNGV. In DNA, the CDR3 is TGTGCCAGCAGCTCACTACTAGCACCCGAGCAGTACTTC. Protein: CASSSLLAPEQYF.

This chain joins TRBV9 and TRBJ1-2; D unclear. Deletions cut 0 bases from V and 6 bases from J, with 6 bases between. The germline CDR1 and CDR2 sequences are SGDLS and YYNGEE. The CDR3 contains 12 residues. The CDR3 bases are TGTGCCAGCAGCGTAGGGGGAAATGGCTACACCTTC. Translating it yields CASSVGGNGYTF.

The rearrangement joins TRBV9 to TRBJ2-4; a possible D gene is TRBD2 (5 bases). CDR3 length: 18 residues. Trimming removed 3 bases from V and 0 bases from J, with 19 bases in between. CDR1 is SGDLS and CDR2 is YYNGEE in the germline V gene. The CDR3 DNA sequence: TGTGCCAGCAGCGACCCCGTTGGACTCGAATCAGCCAAAAACATTCAGTACTTC. Translating gives CASSDPVGLESAKNIQYF.

The rearrangement uses TRBV7-6 and TRBJ1-2; TRBD1 matches 11 bases. J was trimmed by 7 bases and V by 5 bases; bases with no gene match: 12. Germline loops: CDR1 SGHVS, CDR2 FNYEAQ. This CDR3 spans 16 amino acids. In DNA, the CDR3 is TGTGCCAGCAGCGGGGGGACGGGACAGGGGGAAGGTGGCTACACCTTC. Amino acid sequence: CASSGGTGQGEGGYTF.

The CDR3 DNA sequence: TGTGCCAGCAGCTTAGGGCGCGCGAACACCGGGGAGCTGTTTTTT. Residues: CASSLGRANTGELFF. This chain uses TRBV7-8 with TRBJ2-2; D is undetermined. V was cut by 1 base and J by 0 bases, with 6 bases left in between. The CDR3 totals 15 residues. CDR1 and CDR2 (germline): SGHVS, FQNEAQ.

This CDR3 is CASSSNQGLGNTEAFF. CDR3 DNA sequence: TGTGCCAGCAGCTCAAATCAGGGGCTAGGGAACACTGAAGCTTTCTTT. The rearrangement uses TRBV11-2 and TRBJ1-1; D might be TRBD1 (6 bases). The CDR3 is 16 residues long. V dropped 4 bases and J dropped 1 base, with 16 bases sitting between them. The germline V gene encodes CDR1 SGHAT and CDR2 FQNNGV. Using reference TRBV11-2 and TRBJ1-1 for the parts outside the CDR3, the full variable domain is EAGVAQSPRYKIIEKRQSVAFWCNPISGHATLYWYQQILGQGPKLLIQFQNNGVVDDSQLPKDRFSAERLKGVDSTLKIQPAKLEDSAVYLCASSSNQGLGNTEAFFGQGTRLTVV.

The chain recombines TRBV7-9 with TRBJ2-7, with 10 bases identical to TRBD2. V trimming: 4 bases; J trimming: 3 bases; junction bases outside the gene matches: 9. Per the germline V gene, CDR1 is SEHNR and CDR2 is FQNEAQ (reference sequence). This CDR3 contains 16 residues. CDR3 in DNA: TGTGCCAGCAGCTGGAGCGGGAGGGCCTGGGTCTACGAGCAGTACTTC. Residues: CASSWSGRAWVYEQYF.

The V call is TRBV10-1, the J call TRBJ2-7; 7 nucleotides match TRBD1. This CDR3 spans 19 amino acids. The J segment lost 2 bases and the V segment lost 3 bases, leaving 19 bases of the junction unmatched. Germline CDR1 reads WNHNN; CDR2 reads SYGVQD (reference sequence). The CDR3 is CASSETDRDRNTIAYEQYF. CDR3 nucleotide sequence: TGCGCCAGCAGTGAAACTGACCGGGACAGAAACACCATCGCCTACGAGCAGTACTTC.

The rearrangement links TRBV6-4 to TRBJ2-1; D perhaps matches TRBD1 (5 bases). V dropped 6 bases and J dropped 5 bases, with 8 bases sitting between them. The CDR3 runs 12 residues. The germline V gene encodes CDR1 MRHNA and CDR2 SNTAGT. The CDR3 protein is CASSSRDNEQFF. The CDR3 coding sequence is TGTGCCAGCAGCTCCAGGGACAATGAGCAGTTCTTC.

The chain uses TRBV7-9 and TRBJ2-1; 12 bases match TRBD2. CDR1 is SEHNR and CDR2 is FQNEAQ in the germline V gene (reference sequence). This CDR3 has 17 residues. V dropped 7 bases and J dropped 8; count of bases not matched to a gene: 15. The CDR3 bases are TGTGCCAGCATCCGAAATCTAGCGGGAGGGCCTCGGGATGAGCAGTTCTTC. Amino acids: CASIRNLAGGPRDEQFF.

The V call is TRBV11-2, the J call TRBJ2-3; tentatively, D is TRBD2 (6 bases). Looked up from germline, CDR1 is SGHAT and CDR2 is FQNNGV. V dropped 1 base and J dropped 5 bases, with 13 bases sitting between them. The CDR3 has 15 amino acids. The CDR3 spells CASSLVSSDRDTQYF. CDR3 in DNA: TGTGCCAGCAGCTTAGTGTCTAGCGACCGAGATACGCAGTATTTT.

V gene TRBV29-1 combines with J gene TRBJ2-7, with D tentatively TRBD1 (5 bases). V was cut by 4 bases and J by 5 bases, with 24 bases left in between. Germline assignment: CDR1 SQVTM and CDR2 ANQGSEA. The CDR3 sequence is 16 residues long. The CDR3 protein is CSVVRAGLGVTNEQYF. The CDR3 DNA reads as TGCAGCGTTGTTAGGGCCGGCTTAGGGGTGACGAACGAGCAGTACTTC.

The chain combines TRBV28 with TRBJ1-1; D unclear. The CDR3 has 13 amino acids. CDR1 and CDR2 (germline): MDHEN, SYDVKM. V lost 8 bases, J lost 6 bases, and 16 bases lay in between. DNA of the CDR3: TGTGCCAGCTACGGTCTATTTCGGGCTGAAGCTTTCTTT. Protein product: CASYGLFRAEAFF.

Note on this clone: The sample holds other DNA sequences that translate to the same CDR3. The chain uses TRBV27 and TRBJ2-7; D call uncertain. Trimming cost V 4 bases and J 2 bases, with 3 bases left between them. This CDR3 comprises 11 residues. The germline CDR1 and CDR2 sequences are MNHEY and SMNVEV (reference sequence). CDR3 sequence: CASSSTYEQYF. The CDR3 nucleotides read TGTGCCAGCAGTTCAACCTACGAGCAGTACTTC.

The chain carries TRBV2 and TRBJ1-1; 8 bases fit TRBD1. Germline V gene data show CDR1 as SNHLY and CDR2 as FYNNEI. The CDR3 sequence is 15 residues long. The V gene end was trimmed by 5 bases and the J gene end by 4 bases; junction bases not matched to a gene: 9. The CDR3 bases are TGTGCCAGCAGTCACGCACGTACAGGGGGCACTGAAGCTTTCTTT. Encoded protein: CASSHARTGGTEAFF.

The chain recombines TRBV2 with TRBJ1-1; a possible D gene is TRBD1 (5 bases). Trimming stripped 6 bases from V and 1 base from J, with 9 bases between. The CDR3 contains 13 residues. Germline V lookup: CDR1 SNHLY, CDR2 FYNNEI. Here the CDR3 reads CASRLTGNTEAFF. CDR3 coding DNA: TGTGCCAGCAGGTTAACAGGGAACACTGAAGCTTTCTTT.

This clone was observed a handful of times. The rearrangement links TRBV7-2 to TRBJ2-1; 8 bases line up with TRBD2. Germline V CDR1 and CDR2: SGHTA, FQGNSA. V shed 5 bases and J 0 bases; nucleotides not matched to a gene: 3. The CDR3 is made up of 15 amino acids. The CDR3 bases are TGTGCCAGCAGCCTAAGCGGGAGCTCCTACAATGAGCAGTTCTTC. It is translated as CASSLSGSSYNEQFF.